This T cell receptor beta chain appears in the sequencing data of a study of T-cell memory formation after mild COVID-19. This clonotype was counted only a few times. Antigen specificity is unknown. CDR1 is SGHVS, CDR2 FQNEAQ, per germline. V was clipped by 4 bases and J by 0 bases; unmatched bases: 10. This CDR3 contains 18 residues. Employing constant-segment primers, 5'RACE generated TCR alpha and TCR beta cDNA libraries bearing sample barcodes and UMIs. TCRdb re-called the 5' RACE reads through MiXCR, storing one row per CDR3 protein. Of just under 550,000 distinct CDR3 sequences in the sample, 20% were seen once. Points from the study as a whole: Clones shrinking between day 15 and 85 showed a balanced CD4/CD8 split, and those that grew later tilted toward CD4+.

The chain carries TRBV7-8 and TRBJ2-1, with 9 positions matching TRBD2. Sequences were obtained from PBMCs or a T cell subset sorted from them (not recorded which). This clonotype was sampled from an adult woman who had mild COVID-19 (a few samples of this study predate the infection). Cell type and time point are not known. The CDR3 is CASSWGSGSPYSYNEQFF. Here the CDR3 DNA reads TGTGCCAGCAGCTGGGGTAGCGGGAGTCCCTACTCCTACAATGAGCAGTTCTTC.